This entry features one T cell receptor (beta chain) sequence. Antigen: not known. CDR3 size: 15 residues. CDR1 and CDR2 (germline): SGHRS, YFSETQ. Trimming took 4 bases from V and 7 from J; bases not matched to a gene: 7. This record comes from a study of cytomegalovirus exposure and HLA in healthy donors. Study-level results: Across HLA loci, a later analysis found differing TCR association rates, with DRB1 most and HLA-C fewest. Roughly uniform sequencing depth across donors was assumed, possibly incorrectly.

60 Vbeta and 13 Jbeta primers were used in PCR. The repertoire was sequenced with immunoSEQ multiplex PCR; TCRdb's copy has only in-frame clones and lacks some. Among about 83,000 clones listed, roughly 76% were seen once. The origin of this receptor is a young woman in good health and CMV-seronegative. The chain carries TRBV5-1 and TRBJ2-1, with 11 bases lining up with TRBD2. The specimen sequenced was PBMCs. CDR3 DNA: TGCGCCAGCAGCGTCCCCCGGACTAGCGGGAATGAGCAGTTCTTC. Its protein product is CASSVPRTSGNEQFF.